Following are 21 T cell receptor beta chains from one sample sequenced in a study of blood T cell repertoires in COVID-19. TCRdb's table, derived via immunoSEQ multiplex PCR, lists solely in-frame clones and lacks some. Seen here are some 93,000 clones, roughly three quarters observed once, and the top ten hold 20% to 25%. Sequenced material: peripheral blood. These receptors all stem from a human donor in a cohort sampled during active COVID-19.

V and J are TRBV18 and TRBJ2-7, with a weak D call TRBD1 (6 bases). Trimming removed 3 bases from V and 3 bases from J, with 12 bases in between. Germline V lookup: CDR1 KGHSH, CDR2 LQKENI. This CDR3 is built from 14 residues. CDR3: CASSPTGSRYEQYF. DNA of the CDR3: TGTGCCAGCTCACCTACAGGGAGTCGCTACGAGCAGTACTTC.

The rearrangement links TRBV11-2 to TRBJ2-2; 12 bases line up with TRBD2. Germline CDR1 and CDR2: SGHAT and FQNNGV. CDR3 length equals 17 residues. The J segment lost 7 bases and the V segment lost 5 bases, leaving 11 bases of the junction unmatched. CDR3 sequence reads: CASSAASGRARGGELFF. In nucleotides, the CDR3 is TGTGCCAGCAGCGCTGCTAGCGGGAGGGCGAGGGGCGGGGAGCTGTTTTTT.

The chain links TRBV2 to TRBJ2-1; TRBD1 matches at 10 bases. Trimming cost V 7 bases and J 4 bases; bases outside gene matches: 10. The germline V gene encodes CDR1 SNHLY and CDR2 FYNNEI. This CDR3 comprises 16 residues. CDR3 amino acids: CASNTRPGQGYNEQFF. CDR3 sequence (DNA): TGTGCCAGCAATACCAGGCCGGGACAGGGGTACAATGAGCAGTTCTTC.

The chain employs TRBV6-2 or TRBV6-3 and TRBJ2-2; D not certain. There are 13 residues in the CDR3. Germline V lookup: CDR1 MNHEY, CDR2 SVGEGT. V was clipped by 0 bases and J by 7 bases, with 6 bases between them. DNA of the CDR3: TGTGCCAGCAGTTACTCCGGGTTCGGGGAGCTGTTTTTT. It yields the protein CASSYSGFGELFF.

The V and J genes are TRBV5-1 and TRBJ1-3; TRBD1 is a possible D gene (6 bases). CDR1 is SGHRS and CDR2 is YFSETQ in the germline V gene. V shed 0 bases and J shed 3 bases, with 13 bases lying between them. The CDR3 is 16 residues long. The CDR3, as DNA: TGCGCCAGCAGCTTGGCCGGCAGGGGCATTGGAAACACCATATATTTT. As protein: CASSLAGRGIGNTIYF.

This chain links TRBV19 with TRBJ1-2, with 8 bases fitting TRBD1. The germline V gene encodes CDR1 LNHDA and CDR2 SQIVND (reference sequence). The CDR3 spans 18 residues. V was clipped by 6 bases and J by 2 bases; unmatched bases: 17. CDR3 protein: CASSHPPGGVQGNYGYTF. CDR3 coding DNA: TGTGCCAGTAGCCATCCCCCAGGGGGCGTGCAGGGGAACTATGGCTACACCTTC. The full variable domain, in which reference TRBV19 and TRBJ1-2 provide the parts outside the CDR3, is DGGITQSPKYLFRKEGQNVTLSCEQNLNHDAMYWYRQDPGQGLRLIYYSQIVNDFQKGDIAEGYSVSREKKESFPLTVTSAQKNPTAFYLCASSHPPGGVQGNYGYTFGSGTRLTVV.

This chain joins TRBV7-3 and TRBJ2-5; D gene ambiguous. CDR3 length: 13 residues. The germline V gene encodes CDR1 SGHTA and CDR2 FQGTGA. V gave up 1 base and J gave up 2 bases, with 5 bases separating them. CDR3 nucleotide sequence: TGTGCCAGCAGCTTAAACCAGCAAGAGACCCAGTACTTC. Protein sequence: CASSLNQQETQYF.

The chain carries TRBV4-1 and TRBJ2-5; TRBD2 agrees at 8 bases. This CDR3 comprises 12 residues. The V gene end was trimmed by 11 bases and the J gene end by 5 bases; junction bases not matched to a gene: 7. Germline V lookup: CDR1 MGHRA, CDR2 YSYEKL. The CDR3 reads CAPGREDETQYF. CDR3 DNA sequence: TGCGCCCCCGGGCGGGAGGATGAGACCCAGTACTTC.

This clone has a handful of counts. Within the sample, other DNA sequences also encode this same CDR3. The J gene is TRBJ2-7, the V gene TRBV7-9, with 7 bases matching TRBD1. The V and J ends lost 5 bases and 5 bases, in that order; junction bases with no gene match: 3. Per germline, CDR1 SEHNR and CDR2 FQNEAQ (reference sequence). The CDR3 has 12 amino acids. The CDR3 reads CASSNRGHEQYF. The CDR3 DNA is TGTGCCAGCAGCAACAGGGGCCACGAGCAGTACTTC.

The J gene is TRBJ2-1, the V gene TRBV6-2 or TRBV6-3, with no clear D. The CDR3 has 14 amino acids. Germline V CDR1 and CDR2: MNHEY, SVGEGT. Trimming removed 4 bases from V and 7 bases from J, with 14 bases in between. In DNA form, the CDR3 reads TGTGCCAGCAGTTTCCGAGACCCGAGGAATGAGCAGTTCTTC. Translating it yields CASSFRDPRNEQFF.

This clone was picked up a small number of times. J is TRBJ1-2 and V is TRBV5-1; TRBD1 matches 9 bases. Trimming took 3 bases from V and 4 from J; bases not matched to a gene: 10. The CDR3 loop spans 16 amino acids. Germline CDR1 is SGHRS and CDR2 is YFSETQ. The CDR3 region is CASSSTSGQGFYGYTF. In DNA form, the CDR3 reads TGCGCCAGCAGCTCTACCTCGGGACAGGGATTCTATGGCTACACCTTC.

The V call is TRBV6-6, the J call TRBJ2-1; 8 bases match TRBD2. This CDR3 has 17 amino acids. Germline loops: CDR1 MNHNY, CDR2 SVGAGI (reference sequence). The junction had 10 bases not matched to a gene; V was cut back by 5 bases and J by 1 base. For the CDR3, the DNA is TGTGCCAGCAGTCCCCGTGGAGCGGGAGAGTCCTACAATGAGCAGTTCTTC. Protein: CASSPRGAGESYNEQFF.

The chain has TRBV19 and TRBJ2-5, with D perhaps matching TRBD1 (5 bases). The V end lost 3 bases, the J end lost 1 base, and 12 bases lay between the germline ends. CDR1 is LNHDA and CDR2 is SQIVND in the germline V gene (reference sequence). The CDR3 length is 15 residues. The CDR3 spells CASSMVQGSQETQYF. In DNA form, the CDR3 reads TGTGCCAGTAGTATGGTCCAGGGATCCCAAGAGACCCAGTACTTC. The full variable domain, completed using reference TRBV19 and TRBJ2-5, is DGGITQSPKYLFRKEGQNVTLSCEQNLNHDAMYWYRQDPGQGLRLIYYSQIVNDFQKGDIAEGYSVSREKKESFPLTVTSAQKNPTAFYLCASSMVQGSQETQYFGPGTRLLVL.

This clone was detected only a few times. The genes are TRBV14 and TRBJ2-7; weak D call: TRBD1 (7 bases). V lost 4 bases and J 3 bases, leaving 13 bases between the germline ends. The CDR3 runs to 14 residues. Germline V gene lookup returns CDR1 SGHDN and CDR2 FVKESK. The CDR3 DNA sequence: TGTGCCAGCAGCCGATCAGGGGGGCGCTACGAGCAGTACTTC. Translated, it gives CASSRSGGRYEQYF.

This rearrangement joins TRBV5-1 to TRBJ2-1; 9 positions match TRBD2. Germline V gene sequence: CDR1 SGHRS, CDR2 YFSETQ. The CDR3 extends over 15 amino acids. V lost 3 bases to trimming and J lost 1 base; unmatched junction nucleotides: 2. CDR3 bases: TGCGCCAGCAGCTCCCTAGCGGGGTCCTACAATGAGCAGTTCTTC. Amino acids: CASSSLAGSYNEQFF.

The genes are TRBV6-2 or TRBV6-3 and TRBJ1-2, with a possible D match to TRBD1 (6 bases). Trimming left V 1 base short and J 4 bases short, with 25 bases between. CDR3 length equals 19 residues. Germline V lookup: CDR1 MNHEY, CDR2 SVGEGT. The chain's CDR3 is CASSYLEVGGQKMFYGYTF. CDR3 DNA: TGTGCCAGCAGTTACTTAGAGGTAGGAGGACAGAAAATGTTCTATGGCTACACCTTC.

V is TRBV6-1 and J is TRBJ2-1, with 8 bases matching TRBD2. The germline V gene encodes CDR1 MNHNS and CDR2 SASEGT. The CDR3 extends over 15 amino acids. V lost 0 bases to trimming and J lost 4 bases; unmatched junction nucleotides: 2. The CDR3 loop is CASSEAASGYNEQFF. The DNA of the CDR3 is TGTGCCAGCAGTGAAGCAGCTAGCGGGTACAATGAGCAGTTCTTC.

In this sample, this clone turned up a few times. The CDR3 DNA reads as TGTGCCAGCCTGTACGGGAGCGAGTCCTACGAGCAGTACTTC. This gives the protein CASLYGSESYEQYF. The chain carries TRBV2 and TRBJ2-7, with TRBD2 as a possible D gene (6 bases). V was clipped by 8 bases and J by 1 base, with 15 bases between them. CDR3 length: 14 residues. The germline V gene encodes CDR1 SNHLY and CDR2 FYNNEI.

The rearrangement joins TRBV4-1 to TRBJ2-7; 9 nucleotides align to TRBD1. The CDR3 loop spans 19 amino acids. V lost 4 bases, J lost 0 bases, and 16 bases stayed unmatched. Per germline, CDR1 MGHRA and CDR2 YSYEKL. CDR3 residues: CASSPTGGLQIRSSYEQYF. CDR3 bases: TGCGCCAGCAGCCCGACAGGGGGGCTCCAAATCAGGAGCTCCTACGAGCAGTACTTC.

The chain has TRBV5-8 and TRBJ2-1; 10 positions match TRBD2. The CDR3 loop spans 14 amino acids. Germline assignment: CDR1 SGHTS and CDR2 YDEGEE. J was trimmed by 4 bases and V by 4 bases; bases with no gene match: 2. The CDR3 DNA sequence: TGTGCCAGCAGCAAGGGACTAGCGTACAATGAGCAGTTCTTC. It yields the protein CASSKGLAYNEQFF.

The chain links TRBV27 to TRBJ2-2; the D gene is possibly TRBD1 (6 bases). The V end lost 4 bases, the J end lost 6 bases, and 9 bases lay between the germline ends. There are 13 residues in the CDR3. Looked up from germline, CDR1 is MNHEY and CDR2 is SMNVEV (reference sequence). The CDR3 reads CASSSTGSGELFF. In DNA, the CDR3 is TGTGCCAGCAGTTCTACAGGGTCCGGGGAGCTGTTTTTT.